The TCR beta chain described here comes from a study of shared clonotypes between healthy human individuals. The overall study: Sampling drew on donors who were a couple of women and a few men aged 18 to 49.

Study results and limitations: Since donors were few, the genetic and exposure-history diversity represented was limited.

TCRdb's table, derived via immunoSEQ multiplex PCR, lists solely in-frame clones and lacks some. The table shows roughly 2.1 million clones, with around 93% occurring only once. This clone was seen once. Its antigen remains unidentified. CD8 cells regarded as naive lacked CD45RO, were positively chosen for CCR7, and omitted terminally differentiated effector memory CD45RA+ cells. The V gene lost 2 bases and the J gene lost 1 base, with 8 bases spanning the gap. In germline, CDR1 is MGHDK, CDR2 SYGVNS. The CDR3 length is 14 residues. The chain recombines TRBV25-1 with TRBJ2-5; D is perhaps TRBD2 (6 bases). Sequencing was done on a sample of naive CD8+ T cells from PBMCs. This TCR was recovered from a young man in good health. Some clones in this sample may be carry-over from other donors' samples. The DNA of the CDR3 is TGTGCCAGCAGTGAACGGGACTTCCAAGAGACCCAGTACTTC. It translates to CASSERDFQETQYF.